Sequencing of this TCR beta chain was carried out in a study of shared clonotypes between healthy human individuals. Sequenced by immunoSEQ multiplex PCR; TCRdb stores in-frame clones only, minus some. The sample shows about 490,000 clones, roughly 80% of them seen only once. J gave up 5 bases and V 8 bases, and 13 bases lay outside the gene matches. The CDR3 sequence is 15 residues long. The sequencing sample was made of PBMCs. The source of this sequence is a woman between 40 and 50 years old in good health. Some clones in this sample may be carry-over from other donors' samples. The rearrangement links TRBV6-7 to TRBJ2-7; 9 bases match TRBD2. TRBV6-7 is identified as an open reading frame with a role that is uncertain. CDR3 sequence (DNA): TGTGCCAGCTACCCCCGACCGGGACTAGCTAACGAGCAGTACTTC. Protein sequence: CASYPRPGLANEQYF.